The rows below give T cell receptor beta chains drawn from one sample of a study of T cell changes during pregnancy in multiple sclerosis. Here immunoSEQ multiplex PCR was the method, and the copy in TCRdb shows in-frame clones only, minus some. In the table there are 40,000 to 50,000 clones, about 93% of which are singletons. The starting material was CD4+ T cells from peripheral blood mononuclear cells, obtained in the first trimester of pregnancy. These receptor sequences come from a female donor with multiple sclerosis, enrolled in a pregnancy study. Each CDR3 is given with its conserved first and last residue. A D gene is named only where the DNA matches it firmly. The size field is filled for only some rows; it gives once, few, many or a size class.

clone size: -; D gene: -; J gene: TRBJ1-5; V gene: TRBV30; CDR3 DNA: TGTGCCTGGAGTGTTGGGGTTAGTCGGGGTCAGCCCCAGCATTTT; CDR3 protein: CAWSVGVSRGQPQHF
clone size: -; D gene: -; J gene: TRBJ2-7; V gene: TRBV13; CDR3 DNA: TGTGCCAGCAGCTTAGTCGCGGCGGACTACGAGCAGTACTTC; CDR3 protein: CASSLVAADYEQYF
clone size: -; D gene: -; J gene: TRBJ1-2; V gene: TRBV7-6; CDR3 DNA: TGTGCCAGCAGCCCAGGGACACTCTATGGCTACACCTTC; CDR3 protein: CASSPGTLYGYTF
clone size: -; D gene: -; J gene: TRBJ1-5; V gene: TRBV30; CDR3 DNA: TGTGCCTGGAGTGCTAGAATCGGGACAAGCTTTAGCAATCAGCCCCAGCATTTT; CDR3 protein: CAWSARIGTSFSNQPQHF
clone size: -; D gene: TRBD2; J gene: TRBJ2-1; V gene: TRBV19; CDR3 DNA: TGTGCCAGTAGTATGGGAGGGAACAACAATGAGCAGTTCTTC; CDR3 protein: CASSMGGNNNEQFF
clone size: -; D gene: -; J gene: TRBJ2-1; V gene: TRBV5-4; CDR3 DNA: TGTGCCAGCAGTCGGGACTCCAGCTCCTACAATGAGCAGTTCTTC; CDR3 protein: CASSRDSSSYNEQFF
clone size: -; D gene: -; J gene: TRBJ2-5; V gene: TRBV5-1; CDR3 DNA: TGCGCCAGCAGCCCTTGGGACACCAAAGAGACCCAGTACTTC; CDR3 protein: CASSPWDTKETQYF
clone size: few; D gene: -; J gene: TRBJ2-1; V gene: TRBV19; CDR3 DNA: TGTGCCAGTAGTATCTCCAGGGAGGTGAGCAATGAGCAGTTCTTC; CDR3 protein: CASSISREVSNEQFF
clone size: -; D gene: TRBD1; J gene: TRBJ1-4; V gene: TRBV19; CDR3 DNA: TGTGCCAGTAGTATGACAGGGGATAATGAAAAACTGTTTTTT; CDR3 protein: CASSMTGDNEKLFF
clone size: -; D gene: -; J gene: TRBJ1-2; V gene: TRBV29-1; CDR3 DNA: TGCAGCGTTGGAGGGGCCGGACAGTTACCCCCCTATGGCTACACCTTC; CDR3 protein: CSVGGAGQLPPYGYTF
clone size: -; D gene: -; J gene: TRBJ1-4; V gene: TRBV29-1; CDR3 DNA: TGCAGCGTTGAAGATATCAACCCCGAGGGAGAAAAACTGTTTTTT; CDR3 protein: CSVEDINPEGEKLFF
clone size: -; D gene: TRBD2; J gene: TRBJ2-3; V gene: TRBV4-2; CDR3 DNA: TGTGCCAGCAGCCCGAAGGACGCGGGGGTGTCAGATACGCAGTATTTT; CDR3 protein: CASSPKDAGVSDTQYF
clone size: -; D gene: -; J gene: TRBJ1-5; V gene: TRBV5-4; CDR3 DNA: TGTGCCAGCAGCCAGGAAGCGGATCAGCCCCAGCATTTT; CDR3 protein: CASSQEADQPQHF
clone size: -; D gene: -; J gene: TRBJ1-2; V gene: TRBV27; CDR3 DNA: TGTGCCAGCAGTATGGACAGCCGAACCAACTATGGCTACACCTTC; CDR3 protein: CASSMDSRTNYGYTF
clone size: -; D gene: -; J gene: TRBJ2-7; V gene: TRBV2; CDR3 DNA: TGTGCCAGCAGTGGAGCCTACGAGCAGTACTTC; CDR3 protein: CASSGAYEQYF
clone size: once; D gene: -; J gene: TRBJ2-7; V gene: TRBV7-6; CDR3 DNA: TGTGCCAGCAGCTTAGAAGACAGGTTCTACGAGCAGTACTTC; CDR3 protein: CASSLEDRFYEQYF
clone size: -; D gene: -; J gene: TRBJ2-7; V gene: TRBV7-8; CDR3 DNA: TGTGCCAGCAGCTCCGAGGGGGACTACGAGCAGTACTTC; CDR3 protein: CASSSEGDYEQYF
clone size: once; D gene: TRBD1; J gene: TRBJ1-3; V gene: TRBV19; CDR3 DNA: TGTGCCAGTAGGGGGGACAGGCGTTCTGGAAACACCATATATTTT; CDR3 protein: CASRGDRRSGNTIYF
clone size: -; D gene: -; J gene: TRBJ1-6; V gene: TRBV7-3; CDR3 DNA: TGTGCCAGCAGCTTAACCCCCCCCGGGACACTCCACTTT; CDR3 protein: CASSLTPPGTLHF
clone size: -; D gene: -; J gene: TRBJ1-2; V gene: TRBV30; CDR3 DNA: TGTGCCTGGCTGCGGGGGAGGCCCCATCTGGGGATCATAGCGGCATATGGCTACACCTTC; CDR3 protein: CAWLRGRPHLGIIAAYGYTF
clone size: once; D gene: TRBD2; J gene: TRBJ2-1; V gene: TRBV12-5; CDR3 DNA: TGTGCTAGTGGTTTGTTGAGCGGGGGAGAGCAGTTCTTC; CDR3 protein: CASGLLSGGEQFF
clone size: -; D gene: TRBD1; J gene: TRBJ1-2; V gene: TRBV30; CDR3 DNA: TGTGCCCGGACCACAGGGGGTGGGGCCGGTGGCTACACCTTC; CDR3 protein: CARTTGGGAGGYTF
clone size: -; D gene: -; J gene: TRBJ1-2; V gene: TRBV5-1; CDR3 DNA: TGCGCCAGCAGCTTGGAATTAGGGGGAGGCTACACCTTC; CDR3 protein: CASSLELGGGYTF
clone size: -; D gene: TRBD1; J gene: TRBJ2-7; V gene: TRBV19; CDR3 DNA: TGTGCCAGTAGTATTGCGGGACAGGGTTACGAGCAGTACTTC; CDR3 protein: CASSIAGQGYEQYF
clone size: -; D gene: TRBD1; J gene: TRBJ1-1; V gene: TRBV10-1; CDR3 DNA: TGCGCCAGCACCCGGGACAGGGCTGACACTGAAGCTTTCTTT; CDR3 protein: CASTRDRADTEAFF
clone size: -; D gene: -; J gene: TRBJ1-1; V gene: TRBV2; CDR3 DNA: TGTGCCAGTCAGGGGACGGATAACACTGAAGCTTTCTTT; CDR3 protein: CASQGTDNTEAFF
clone size: -; D gene: TRBD1; J gene: TRBJ1-2; V gene: TRBV19; CDR3 DNA: TGTGCCAGCCGAGCCTCCGGGACAGCCTATGGCTACACCTTC; CDR3 protein: CASRASGTAYGYTF
clone size: -; D gene: TRBD2; J gene: TRBJ2-3; V gene: TRBV6-1; CDR3 DNA: TGTGCCAGCAGTGTGGGCGGGGGACCCACAGATACGCAGTATTTT; CDR3 protein: CASSVGGGPTDTQYF
clone size: -; D gene: TRBD1; J gene: TRBJ1-1; V gene: TRBV4-2; CDR3 DNA: TGTGCCAGCAGCCAAGGATTCCCCCAGGGGGTGATTGAAGCTTTCTTT; CDR3 protein: CASSQGFPQGVIEAFF
clone size: -; D gene: TRBD1; J gene: TRBJ1-3; V gene: TRBV7-9; CDR3 DNA: TGTGCCAGCAGCTTAGGGTGGGACAGGTCCGTCTCTGGAAACACCATATATTTT; CDR3 protein: CASSLGWDRSVSGNTIYF
clone size: -; D gene: -; J gene: TRBJ1-2; V gene: TRBV5-1; CDR3 DNA: TGCGCCAGCAGCGTCGATGGCTACACCTTC; CDR3 protein: CASSVDGYTF
clone size: -; D gene: TRBD1; J gene: TRBJ1-3; V gene: TRBV6-1; CDR3 DNA: TGTGCCAGCAACCGGGACAGGGATTATGGAAACACCATATATTTT; CDR3 protein: CASNRDRDYGNTIYF
clone size: once; D gene: TRBD1; J gene: TRBJ1-1; V gene: TRBV9; CDR3 DNA: TGTGCCAGCAGAGTCGGGCAGGGGGTGAACACTGAAGCTTTCTTT; CDR3 protein: CASRVGQGVNTEAFF
clone size: -; D gene: -; J gene: TRBJ2-2; V gene: TRBV27; CDR3 DNA: TGTGCCAGCAGTACCACTCAGGGTAAAGGATACACCGGGGAGCTGTTTTTT; CDR3 protein: CASSTTQGKGYTGELFF
clone size: -; D gene: TRBD2; J gene: TRBJ2-1; V gene: TRBV5-1; CDR3 DNA: TGCGCCAGCAGCTTGGGGGACGCGGGGGGCTACAATGAGCAGTTCTTC; CDR3 protein: CASSLGDAGGYNEQFF
clone size: -; D gene: TRBD1; J gene: TRBJ1-1; V gene: TRBV5-1; CDR3 DNA: TGCGCCAGCAGATACGGACAGGGAGTGAGGGCTGAAGCTTTCTTT; CDR3 protein: CASRYGQGVRAEAFF
clone size: -; D gene: -; J gene: TRBJ2-3; V gene: TRBV30; CDR3 DNA: TGTGCCTGGATCGCCCAGCGGGGCACAGATACGCAGTATTTT; CDR3 protein: CAWIAQRGTDTQYF
clone size: -; D gene: -; J gene: TRBJ2-5; V gene: TRBV18; CDR3 DNA: TGTGCCAGCTCACTACAGTCCGGACAAGAGACCCAGTACTTC; CDR3 protein: CASSLQSGQETQYF
clone size: -; D gene: TRBD2; J gene: TRBJ2-1; V gene: TRBV7-2; CDR3 DNA: TGTGCCAGCAGCTTTTCTAGCGGGGACAATGAGCAGTTCTTC; CDR3 protein: CASSFSSGDNEQFF
clone size: once; D gene: -; J gene: TRBJ2-3; V gene: TRBV2; CDR3 DNA: TGTGCCAGCAGCAAAAGGGGGGATACGCAGTATTTT; CDR3 protein: CASSKRGDTQYF
clone size: -; D gene: -; J gene: TRBJ1-1; V gene: TRBV7-9; CDR3 DNA: TGTGCCAGCAGCTTAGCAGACAGGTCGAACACTGAAGCTTTCTTT; CDR3 protein: CASSLADRSNTEAFF
clone size: -; D gene: TRBD2; J gene: TRBJ2-4; V gene: TRBV2; CDR3 DNA: TGTGCCAGCAGTGAGGTGGCGGGGGGGCTTCGGAGCAAAAACATTCAGTACTTC; CDR3 protein: CASSEVAGGLRSKNIQYF
clone size: -; D gene: -; J gene: TRBJ2-1; V gene: TRBV5-4; CDR3 DNA: TGTGCCAGCAGCCCCCCCCGGAGCCCCTACAATGAGCAGTTCTTC; CDR3 protein: CASSPPRSPYNEQFF
clone size: -; D gene: TRBD2; J gene: TRBJ2-5; V gene: TRBV5-5; CDR3 DNA: TGTGCCAGCAGCTTGCGGCTAGCGGGATACCAAGAGACCCAGTACTTC; CDR3 protein: CASSLRLAGYQETQYF
clone size: -; D gene: -; J gene: TRBJ1-5; V gene: TRBV30; CDR3 DNA: TGTGCCTGGAGTGTACATTCCAAAAATCAGCCCCAGCATTTT; CDR3 protein: CAWSVHSKNQPQHF
clone size: -; D gene: -; J gene: TRBJ2-5; V gene: TRBV14; CDR3 DNA: TGTGCCAGCAGCCCCTTGGAAGTACGTAGCTCCCAGTACTTC; CDR3 protein: CASSPLEVRSSQYF
clone size: -; D gene: -; J gene: TRBJ1-6; V gene: TRBV7-9; CDR3 DNA: TGTGCCAGCAGAGTTAAAGCGAATTCACCCCTCCACTTT; CDR3 protein: CASRVKANSPLHF
clone size: -; D gene: -; J gene: TRBJ2-5; V gene: TRBV21-1; CDR3 DNA: TGTGCCAGCAGCAATTCACAGGGGAAAGAGACCCAGTACTTC; CDR3 protein: CASSNSQGKETQYF
clone size: -; D gene: TRBD1; J gene: TRBJ1-1; V gene: TRBV5-1; CDR3 DNA: TGCGCCAGCAGCTTGGGAGGTTACTCAGGGGGCACTGAAGCTTTCTTT; CDR3 protein: CASSLGGYSGGTEAFF
clone size: -; D gene: TRBD1; J gene: TRBJ2-2; V gene: TRBV7-2; CDR3 DNA: TGTGCCAGCAGCCGACGGACAGGCCAGAACACCGGGGAGCTGTTTTTT; CDR3 protein: CASSRRTGQNTGELFF
clone size: -; D gene: TRBD1; J gene: TRBJ2-3; V gene: TRBV11-3; CDR3 DNA: TGTGCCAGCAGCGCGGACAGGGTTGCAGATACGCAGTATTTT; CDR3 protein: CASSADRVADTQYF
clone size: -; D gene: -; J gene: TRBJ1-3; V gene: TRBV7-2; CDR3 DNA: TGTGCCAGCAGACTTGGGGGGGAGACCACCATATATTTT; CDR3 protein: CASRLGGETTIYF
clone size: -; D gene: TRBD1; J gene: TRBJ2-7; V gene: TRBV6-5; CDR3 DNA: TGTGCCAGCAGTTCCCAGGGGGCCATTGACTACGAGCAGTACTTC; CDR3 protein: CASSSQGAIDYEQYF
clone size: -; D gene: -; J gene: TRBJ2-1; V gene: TRBV6-1; CDR3 DNA: TGTGCCAGCAACGACGGGGGCAATGAGCAGTTCTTC; CDR3 protein: CASNDGGNEQFF
clone size: -; D gene: TRBD1; J gene: TRBJ1-2; V gene: TRBV19; CDR3 DNA: TGTGCCAGTCTTCACCGCACCGGGACAGGGGTCGGCTACACCTTC; CDR3 protein: CASLHRTGTGVGYTF
clone size: -; D gene: -; J gene: TRBJ2-7; V gene: TRBV2; CDR3 DNA: TGTGCCAGCAGTGAAGCGCTAGGAGGGTACGAGCAGTACTTC; CDR3 protein: CASSEALGGYEQYF